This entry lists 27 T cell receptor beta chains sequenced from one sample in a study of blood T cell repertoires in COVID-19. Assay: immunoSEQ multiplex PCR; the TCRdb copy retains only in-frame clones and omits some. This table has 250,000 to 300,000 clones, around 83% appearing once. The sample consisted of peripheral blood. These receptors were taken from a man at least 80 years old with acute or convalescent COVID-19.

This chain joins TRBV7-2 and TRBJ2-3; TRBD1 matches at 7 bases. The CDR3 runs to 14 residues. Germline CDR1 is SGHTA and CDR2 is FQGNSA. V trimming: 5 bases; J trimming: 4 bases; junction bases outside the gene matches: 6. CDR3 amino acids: CASSKLGTADTQYF. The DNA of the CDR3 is TGTGCCAGCAGCAAGTTAGGGACAGCAGATACGCAGTATTTT.

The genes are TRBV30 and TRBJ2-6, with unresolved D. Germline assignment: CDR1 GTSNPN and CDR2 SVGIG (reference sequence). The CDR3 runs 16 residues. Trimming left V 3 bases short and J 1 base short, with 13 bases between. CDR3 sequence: CAWSPGYTSGANVLTF. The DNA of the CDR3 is TGTGCCTGGAGCCCAGGTTACACTTCTGGGGCCAACGTCCTGACTTTC.

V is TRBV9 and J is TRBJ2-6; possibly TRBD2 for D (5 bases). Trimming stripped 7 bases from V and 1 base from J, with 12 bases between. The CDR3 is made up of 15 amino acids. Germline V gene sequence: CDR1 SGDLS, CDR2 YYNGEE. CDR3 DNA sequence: TGTGCCAGCTGCAGAGGAGGTTCTGGGGCCAACGTCCTGACTTTC. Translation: CASCRGGSGANVLTF.

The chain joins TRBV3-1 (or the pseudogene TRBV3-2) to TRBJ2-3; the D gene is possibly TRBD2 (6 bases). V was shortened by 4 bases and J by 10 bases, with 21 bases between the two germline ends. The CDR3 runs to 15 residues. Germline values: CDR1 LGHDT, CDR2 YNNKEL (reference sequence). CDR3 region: CASSPSYRAWGAQYF. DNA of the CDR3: TGTGCCAGCAGCCCGAGTTACCGGGCTTGGGGGGCGCAGTATTTT.

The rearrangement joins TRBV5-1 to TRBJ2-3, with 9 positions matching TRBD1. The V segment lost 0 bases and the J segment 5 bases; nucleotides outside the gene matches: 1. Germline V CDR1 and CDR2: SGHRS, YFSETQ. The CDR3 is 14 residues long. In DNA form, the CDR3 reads TGCGCCAGCAGCTTGGACAGGGGGCAAGATACGCAGTATTTT. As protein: CASSLDRGQDTQYF.

The CDR3 sequence is CASRPGGLGVGNYGYTF. The CDR3 DNA reads TGTGCCAGCAGGCCAGGGGGACTTGGGGTGGGTAACTATGGCTACACCTTC. The chain couples TRBV5-6 to TRBJ1-2; 7 bases align to TRBD1. The CDR3 is 17 amino acids. With V trimmed by 5 bases and J by 1 base, 14 bases remained unmatched. The germline CDR1 and CDR2 sequences are SGHDT and YYEEEE.

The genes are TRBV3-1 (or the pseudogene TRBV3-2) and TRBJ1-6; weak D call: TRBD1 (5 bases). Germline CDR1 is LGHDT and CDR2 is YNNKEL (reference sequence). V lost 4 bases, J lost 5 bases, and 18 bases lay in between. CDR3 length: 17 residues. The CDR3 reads CASSRRGGTANNSPLHF. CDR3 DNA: TGTGCCAGCAGCCGAAGGGGAGGGACGGCCAATAATTCACCCCTCCACTTT.

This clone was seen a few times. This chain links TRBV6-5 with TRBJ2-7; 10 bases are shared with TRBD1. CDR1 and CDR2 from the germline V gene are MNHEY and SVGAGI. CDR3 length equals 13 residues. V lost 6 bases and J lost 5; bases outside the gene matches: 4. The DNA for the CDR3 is TGTGCCAGCAGGAGACAGGGGGCCGACGAGCAGTACTTC. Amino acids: CASRRQGADEQYF.

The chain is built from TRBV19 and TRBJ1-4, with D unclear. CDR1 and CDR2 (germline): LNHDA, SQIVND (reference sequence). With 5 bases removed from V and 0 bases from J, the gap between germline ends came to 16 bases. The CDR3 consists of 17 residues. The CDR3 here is CASSPRLSVATNEKLFF. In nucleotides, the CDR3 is TGTGCCAGTAGTCCCCGTTTGAGCGTAGCAACTAATGAAAAACTGTTTTTT.

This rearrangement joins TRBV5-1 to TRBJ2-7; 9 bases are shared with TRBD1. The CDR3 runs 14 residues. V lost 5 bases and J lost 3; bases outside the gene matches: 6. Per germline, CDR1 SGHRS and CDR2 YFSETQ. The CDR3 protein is CASSHTGGFYEQYF. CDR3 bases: TGCGCCAGCAGTCATACAGGGGGCTTCTACGAGCAGTACTTC.

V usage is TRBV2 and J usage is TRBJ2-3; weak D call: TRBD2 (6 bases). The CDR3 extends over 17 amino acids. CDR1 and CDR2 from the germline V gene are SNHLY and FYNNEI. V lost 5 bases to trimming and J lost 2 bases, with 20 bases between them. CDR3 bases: TGTGCCAGCAGTCCTGGAATTCTAGCGCCCTACACAGATACGCAGTATTTT. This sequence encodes CASSPGILAPYTDTQYF.

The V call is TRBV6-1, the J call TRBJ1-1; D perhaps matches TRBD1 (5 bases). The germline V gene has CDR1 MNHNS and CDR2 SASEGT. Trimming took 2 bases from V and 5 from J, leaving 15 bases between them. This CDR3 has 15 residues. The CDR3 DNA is TGTGCCAGCAGTGAATATAGACCGGGGGAAACTGAAGCTTTCTTT. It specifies CASSEYRPGETEAFF.

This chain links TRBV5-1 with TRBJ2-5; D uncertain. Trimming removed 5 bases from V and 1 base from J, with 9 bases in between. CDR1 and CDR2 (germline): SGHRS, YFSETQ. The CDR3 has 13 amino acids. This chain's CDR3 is CASSPDIQETQYF. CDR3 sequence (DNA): TGCGCCAGCAGTCCAGACATCCAAGAGACCCAGTACTTC.

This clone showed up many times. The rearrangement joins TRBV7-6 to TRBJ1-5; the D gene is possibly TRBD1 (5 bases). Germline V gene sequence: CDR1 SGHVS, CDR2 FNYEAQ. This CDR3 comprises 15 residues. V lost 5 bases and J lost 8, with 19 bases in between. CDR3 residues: CASSPGGGIREPQHF. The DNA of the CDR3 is TGTGCCAGCAGCCCGGGGGGAGGGATTAGGGAGCCCCAGCATTTT.

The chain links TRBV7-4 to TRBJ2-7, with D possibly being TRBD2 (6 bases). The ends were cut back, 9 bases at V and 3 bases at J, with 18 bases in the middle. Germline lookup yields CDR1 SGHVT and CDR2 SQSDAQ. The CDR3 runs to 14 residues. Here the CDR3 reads CARTAGTLCYEQYF. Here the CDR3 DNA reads TGTGCCAGGACAGCAGGGACTCTCTGCTACGAGCAGTACTTC.

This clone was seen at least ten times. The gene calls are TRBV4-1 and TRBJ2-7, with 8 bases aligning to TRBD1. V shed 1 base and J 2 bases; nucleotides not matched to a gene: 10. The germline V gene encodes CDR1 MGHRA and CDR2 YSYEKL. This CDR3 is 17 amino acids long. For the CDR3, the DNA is TGCGCCAGCAGCCAAGTTGCAGGGGGCGCATGGGCCTACGAGCAGTACTTC. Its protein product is CASSQVAGGAWAYEQYF.

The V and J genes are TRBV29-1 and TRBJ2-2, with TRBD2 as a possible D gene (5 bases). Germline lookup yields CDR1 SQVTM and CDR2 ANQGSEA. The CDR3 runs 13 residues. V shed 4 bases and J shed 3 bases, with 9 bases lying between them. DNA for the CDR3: TGCAGCGTTGTCCGCGGGCACACCGGGGAGCTGTTTTTT. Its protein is CSVVRGHTGELFF.

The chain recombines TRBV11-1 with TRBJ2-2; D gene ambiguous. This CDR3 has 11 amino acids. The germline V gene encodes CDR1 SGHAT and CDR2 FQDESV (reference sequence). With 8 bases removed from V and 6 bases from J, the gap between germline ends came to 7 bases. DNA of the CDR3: TGTGCCAGCGGTTGGCCCGGGGAGCTGTTTTTT. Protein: CASGWPGELFF.

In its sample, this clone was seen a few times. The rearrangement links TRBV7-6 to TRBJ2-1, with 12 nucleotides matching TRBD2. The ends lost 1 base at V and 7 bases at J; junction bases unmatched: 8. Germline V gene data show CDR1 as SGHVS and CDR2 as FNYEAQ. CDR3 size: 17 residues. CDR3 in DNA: TGTGCCAGCAGCTTAGAGGTGGTTACTAGCGGGGGGAATGAGCAGTTCTTC. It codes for CASSLEVVTSGGNEQFF.

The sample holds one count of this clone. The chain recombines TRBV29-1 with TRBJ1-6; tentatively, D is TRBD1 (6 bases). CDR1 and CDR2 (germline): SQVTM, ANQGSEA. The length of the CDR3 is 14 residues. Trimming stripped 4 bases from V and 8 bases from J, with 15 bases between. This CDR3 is CSVALQGRDSPLHF. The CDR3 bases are TGCAGCGTTGCTCTTCAGGGGAGGGATTCACCCCTCCACTTT.

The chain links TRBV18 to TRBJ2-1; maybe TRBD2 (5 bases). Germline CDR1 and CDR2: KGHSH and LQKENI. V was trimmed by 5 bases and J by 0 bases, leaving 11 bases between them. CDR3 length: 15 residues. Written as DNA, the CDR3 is TGTGCCAGCTCATCGGACTGGGGCTCCTACAATGAGCAGTTCTTC. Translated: CASSSDWGSYNEQFF.

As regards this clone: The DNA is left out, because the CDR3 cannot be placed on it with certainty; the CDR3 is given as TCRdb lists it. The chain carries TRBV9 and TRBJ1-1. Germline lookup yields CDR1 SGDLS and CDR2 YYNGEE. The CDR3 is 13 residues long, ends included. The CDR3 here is CASSVGGGTELFF.

DNA of the CDR3: TGCGCCAGCAGCCATAGCGGGGCTCTGCAAGAGACCCAGTACTTC. It translates to CASSHSGALQETQYF. The chain employs TRBV4-1 and TRBJ2-5; the match to TRBD2 covers 8 bases. The trim removed 3 bases at V and 2 bases at J, leaving 5 bases unmatched. The CDR3 is made up of 15 amino acids. The germline V gene has CDR1 MGHRA and CDR2 YSYEKL.

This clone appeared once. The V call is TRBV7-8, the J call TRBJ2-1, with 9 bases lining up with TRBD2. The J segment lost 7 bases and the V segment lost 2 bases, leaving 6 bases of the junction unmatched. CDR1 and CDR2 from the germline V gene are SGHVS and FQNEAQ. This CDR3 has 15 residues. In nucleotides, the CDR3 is TGTGCCAGCAGCTTATCGGGCGGGAGGGATAATGAGCAGTTCTTC. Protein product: CASSLSGGRDNEQFF.

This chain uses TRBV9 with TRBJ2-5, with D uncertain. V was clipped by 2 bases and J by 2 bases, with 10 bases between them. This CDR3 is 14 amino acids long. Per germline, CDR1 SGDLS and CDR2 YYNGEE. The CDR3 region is CASSVRASQETQYF. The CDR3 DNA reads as TGTGCCAGCAGCGTGAGAGCATCGCAAGAGACCCAGTACTTC.

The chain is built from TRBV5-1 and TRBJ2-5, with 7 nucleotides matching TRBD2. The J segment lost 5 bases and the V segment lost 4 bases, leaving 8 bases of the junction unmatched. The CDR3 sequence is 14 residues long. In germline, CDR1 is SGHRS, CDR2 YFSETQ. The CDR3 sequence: CASSANAGEETQYF. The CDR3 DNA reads TGCGCCAGCAGCGCGAACGCGGGAGAGGAGACCCAGTACTTC.

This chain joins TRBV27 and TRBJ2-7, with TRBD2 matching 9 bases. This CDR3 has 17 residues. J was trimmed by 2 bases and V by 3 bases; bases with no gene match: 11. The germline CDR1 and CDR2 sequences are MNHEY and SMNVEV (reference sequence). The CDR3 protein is CASSFRPPSGTTYEQYF. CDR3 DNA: TGTGCCAGCAGTTTTCGGCCGCCTAGCGGGACCACCTACGAGCAGTACTTC.